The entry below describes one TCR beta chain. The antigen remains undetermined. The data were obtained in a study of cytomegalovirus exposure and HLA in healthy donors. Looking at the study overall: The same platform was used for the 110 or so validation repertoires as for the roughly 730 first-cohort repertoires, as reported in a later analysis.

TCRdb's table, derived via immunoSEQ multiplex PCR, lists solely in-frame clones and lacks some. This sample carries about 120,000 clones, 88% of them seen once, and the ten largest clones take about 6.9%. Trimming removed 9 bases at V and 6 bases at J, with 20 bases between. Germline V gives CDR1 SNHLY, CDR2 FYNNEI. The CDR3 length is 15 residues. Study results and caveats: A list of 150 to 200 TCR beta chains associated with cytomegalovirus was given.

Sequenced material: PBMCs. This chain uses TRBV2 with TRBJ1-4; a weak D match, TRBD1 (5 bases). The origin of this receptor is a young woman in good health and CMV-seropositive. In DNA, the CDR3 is TGTGCCAGTCGAGCTGGCGCAGGGCCTTATGAAAAACTGTTTTTT. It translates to CASRAGAGPYEKLFF.